This T cell receptor beta chain appears in the sequencing data of a study of CD8+ T cells in alopecia areata. Study information: The drug, oral tofacitinib, was given to treated patients at 5 to 10 mg twice daily. Study-level results: Administration of tofacitinib significantly diminished scalp clonality and expanded CD8+ clones within the top 100. Affected lesional scalp, above all in alopecia totalis/universalis, was more clonal than normal scalp.

The CDR3 covers 11 residues. From germline, CDR1 is SGHNT and CDR2 YYREEE (reference sequence). V lost 3 bases and J 3 bases, leaving 4 bases between the germline ends. Comment on this clone: The antigen is not known.

Treatment denoted: oral pan-JAK inhibitor, 5-10 mg twice daily. Researchers took lesional scalp punch biopsies and peripheral blood from people who were alopecia areata patients. The authors extracted RNA and reverse transcribed it into cDNA as the sequencing template. Assay used: immunoSEQ multiplex PCR; TCRdb lists only in-frame clones, some missing. The table has 150,000 to 200,000 clones, 60% seen once. The source was CD4+ T cells sorted from blood, collected at week 24, from a patient treated with tofacitinib. V usage is TRBV5-4 and J usage is TRBJ2-7; D is unresolved. The source of this sequence is a human donor with alopecia areata. In DNA, the CDR3 is TGTGCCAGCAGCTCCGACTACGAGCAGTACTTC. This sequence encodes CASSSDYEQYF.